The 9 T cell receptor beta chains listed next were all sequenced from one sample in a study of cytotoxic CD8 clonotypes in ibrutinib-treated CLL. Clones were read by immunoSEQ multiplex PCR, and TCRdb kept only the in-frame ones, dropping some. The repertoire includes over 120,000 clones, around 82% of them detected once, and 7.5% to 8% sits in the top ten. The source was PBMCs, collected after 36 months of ibrutinib treatment. These receptors originate from a human donor with chronic lymphocytic leukemia.

The rearrangement joins TRBV5-5 to TRBJ2-7, with D possibly called TRBD1 or TRBD2 (5 bases each). This CDR3 has 16 residues. CDR1 SGHKS and CDR2 YYEKEE come from the germline V gene (reference sequence). Trimming left V 0 bases short and J 0 bases short, with 13 bases between. The CDR3 DNA is TGTGCCAGCAGCTTGGCAGGGACCTTAAGCTCCTACGAGCAGTACTTC. Amino acid sequence: CASSLAGTLSSYEQYF.

Only one count was recorded for this clone. V and J are TRBV5-1 and TRBJ2-5, with 7 bases that match TRBD1. The CDR3 sequence is 14 residues long. The germline V gene has CDR1 SGHRS and CDR2 YFSETQ. The V gene end was trimmed by 6 bases and the J gene end by 3 bases; junction bases not matched to a gene: 8. The CDR3 DNA is TGCGCCAGCATAGGGACAGACAGAAAAGAGACCCAGTACTTC. Its translation: CASIGTDRKETQYF.

The CDR3 DNA follows: TGTGCCTGGAGTGGCCGGACACACCGGAAGGATAAACTGTTTTTT. It yields the protein CAWSGRTHRKDKLFF. The V call is TRBV30, the J call TRBJ1-4; possibly TRBD1 for D (5 bases). CDR3 length: 15 residues. Germline CDR1 GTSNPN, CDR2 SVGIG (reference sequence). V was clipped by 1 base and J by 11 bases, with 20 bases between them.

This clone was seen more than once but under ten times. V gene TRBV29-1 combines with J gene TRBJ2-7; no clear D. This CDR3 is built from 10 residues. Trimming took off 6 bases at V and 6 bases at J, with 9 bases between the two ends. The V gene's germline CDR1 is SQVTM and CDR2 ANQGSEA. The CDR3 spells CSVYQSEQYF. As DNA, the CDR3 is TGCAGCGTCTACCAATCCGAGCAGTACTTC.

V gene TRBV10-3 combines with J gene TRBJ1-6; no clear D gene. V shed 10 bases and J shed 6 bases, with 13 bases lying between them. The CDR3 has 13 residues. Germline V lookup: CDR1 ENHRY, CDR2 SYGVKD. In nucleotides, the CDR3 is TGTGCCACCATTTTGGGGTTTAATTCACCCCTCCACTTT. Amino acids: CATILGFNSPLHF.

The chain links TRBV27 to TRBJ2-6; 10 bases agree with TRBD1. Germline trimming cut 4 bases from V and 0 bases from J; bases unmatched to any gene: 3. CDR1 and CDR2 from the germline V gene are MNHEY and SMNVEV (reference sequence). The CDR3 covers 17 residues. In DNA form, the CDR3 reads TGTGCCAGCAGTTGGGACAGGGGAAGCTCTGGGGCCAACGTCCTGACTTTC. This gives the protein CASSWDRGSSGANVLTF. Full variable domain (outside the CDR3, taken from reference TRBV27 and TRBJ2-6): EAQVTQNPRYLITVTGKKLTVTCSQNMNHEYMSWYRQDPGLGLRQIYYSMNVEVTDKGDVPEGYKVSRKEKRNFPLILESPSPNQTSLYFCASSWDRGSSGANVLTFGAGSRLTVL.

The genes are TRBV19 and TRBJ2-1, with 7 bases fitting TRBD2. CDR1 and CDR2 from the germline V gene are LNHDA and SQIVND (reference sequence). Trimming at V came to 3 bases and at J to 8 bases, leaving 7 bases not matched to a gene. The CDR3 loop spans 14 amino acids. The CDR3 sequence is CASSIWAGVHEQFF. DNA for the CDR3: TGTGCCAGTAGTATCTGGGCGGGGGTTCATGAGCAGTTCTTC.

The CDR3 nucleotides are TGCGCCAGCAAGGAGCGGAGAACCTACAATGAGCAGTTCTTC. Translating it yields CASKERRTYNEQFF. The chain employs TRBV5-1 and TRBJ2-1; TRBD2 might be the D (5 bases). This CDR3 is built from 14 residues. Germline CDR1 and CDR2: SGHRS and YFSETQ. V dropped 6 bases and J dropped 2 bases, with 12 bases sitting between them.

The CDR3 region is CASSQGDRGRGYTF. The CDR3 bases are TGTGCCAGCAGCCAAGGGGACAGGGGGAGAGGCTACACCTTC. The chain links TRBV4-2 to TRBJ1-2, with 11 bases matching TRBD1. The CDR3 extends over 14 amino acids. J was trimmed by 8 bases and V by 1 base; bases with no gene match: 3. Germline CDR1 and CDR2: LGHNA and YNFKEQ.